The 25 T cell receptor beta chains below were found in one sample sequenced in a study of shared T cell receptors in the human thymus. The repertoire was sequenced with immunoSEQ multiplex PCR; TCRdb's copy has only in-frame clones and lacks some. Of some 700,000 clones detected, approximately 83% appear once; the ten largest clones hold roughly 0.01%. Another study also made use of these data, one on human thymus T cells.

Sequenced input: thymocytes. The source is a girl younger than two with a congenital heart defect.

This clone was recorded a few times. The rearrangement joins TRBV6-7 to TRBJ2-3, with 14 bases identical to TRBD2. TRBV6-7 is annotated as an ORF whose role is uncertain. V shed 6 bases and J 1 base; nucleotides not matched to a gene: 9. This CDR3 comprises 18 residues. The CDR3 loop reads CASRNGTSGGYCTDTQYF. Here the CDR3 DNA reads TGTGCCAGCAGGAACGGGACTAGCGGGGGCTATTGCACAGATACGCAGTATTTT.

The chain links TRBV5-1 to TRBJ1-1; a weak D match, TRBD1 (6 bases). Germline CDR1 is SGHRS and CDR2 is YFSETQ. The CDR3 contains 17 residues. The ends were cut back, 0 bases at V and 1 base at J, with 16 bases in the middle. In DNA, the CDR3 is TGCGCCAGCAGCTTGGATGGACAGCGAAAACCGAACACTGAAGCTTTCTTT. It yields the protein CASSLDGQRKPNTEAFF.

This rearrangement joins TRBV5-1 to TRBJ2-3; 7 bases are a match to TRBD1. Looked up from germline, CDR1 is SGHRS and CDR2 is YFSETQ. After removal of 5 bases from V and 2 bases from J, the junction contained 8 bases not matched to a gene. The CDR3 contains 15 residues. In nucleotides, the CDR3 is TGCGCCAGCAGACTTAGGACAGGCCCCACAGATACGCAGTATTTT. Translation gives CASRLRTGPTDTQYF.

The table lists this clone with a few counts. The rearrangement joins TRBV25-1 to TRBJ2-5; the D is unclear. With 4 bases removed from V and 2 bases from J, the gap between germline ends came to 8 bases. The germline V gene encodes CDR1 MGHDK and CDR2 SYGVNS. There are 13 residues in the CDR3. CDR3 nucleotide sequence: TGTGCCAGCAGTGGGCCGATACAAGAGACCCAGTACTTC. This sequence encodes CASSGPIQETQYF. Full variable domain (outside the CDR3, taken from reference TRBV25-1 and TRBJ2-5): EADIYQTPRYLVIGTGKKITLECSQTMGHDKMYWYQQDPGMELHLIHYSYGVNSTEKGDLSSESTVSRIRTEHFPLTLESARPSHTSQYLCASSGPIQETQYFGPGTRLLVL.

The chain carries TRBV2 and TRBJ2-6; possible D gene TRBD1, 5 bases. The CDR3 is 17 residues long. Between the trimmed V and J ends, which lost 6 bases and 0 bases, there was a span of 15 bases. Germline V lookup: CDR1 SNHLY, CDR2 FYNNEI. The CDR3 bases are TGTGCCAGCAGACTCCCACAGGCTCCCTCTGGGGCCAACGTCCTGACTTTC. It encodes CASRLPQAPSGANVLTF.

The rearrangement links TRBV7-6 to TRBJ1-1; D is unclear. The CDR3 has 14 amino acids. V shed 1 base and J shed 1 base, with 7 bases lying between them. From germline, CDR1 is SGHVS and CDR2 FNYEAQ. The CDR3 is CASSLGEPNTEAFF. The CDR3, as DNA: TGTGCCAGCAGCTTAGGGGAGCCGAACACTGAAGCTTTCTTT.

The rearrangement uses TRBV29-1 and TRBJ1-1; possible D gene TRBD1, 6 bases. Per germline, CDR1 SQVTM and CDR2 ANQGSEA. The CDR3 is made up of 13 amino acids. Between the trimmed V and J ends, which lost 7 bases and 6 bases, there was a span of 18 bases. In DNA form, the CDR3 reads TGCAGCGGAGATCAACAGGGAACCCCTGAAGCTTTCTTT. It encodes CSGDQQGTPEAFF.

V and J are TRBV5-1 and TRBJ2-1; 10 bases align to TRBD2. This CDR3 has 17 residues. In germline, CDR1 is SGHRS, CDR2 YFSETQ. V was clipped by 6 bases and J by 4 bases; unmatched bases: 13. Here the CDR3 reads CASTWGPAGGKYNEQFF. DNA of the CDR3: TGCGCCAGCACCTGGGGTCCAGCGGGGGGGAAATACAATGAGCAGTTCTTC.

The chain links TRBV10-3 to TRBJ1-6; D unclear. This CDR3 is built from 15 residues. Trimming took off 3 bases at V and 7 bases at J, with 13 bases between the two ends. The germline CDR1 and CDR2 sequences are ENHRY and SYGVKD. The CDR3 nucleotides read TGTGCCATCAGTGAAGGAAAAGGGAGGAATTCACCCCTCCACTTT. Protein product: CAISEGKGRNSPLHF.

The CDR3 nucleotides are TGTGCCAGCAGCCAAGAGGGAGTTGACTATGGCTACACCTTC. It is translated as CASSQEGVDYGYTF. V is TRBV14 and J is TRBJ1-2; no firm D call. The V gene's germline CDR1 is SGHDN and CDR2 FVKESK. Trimming shortened V by 0 bases and J by 3 bases, and 8 bases separated the two germline ends. The length of the CDR3 is 14 residues. Full variable domain (missing parts from reference TRBV14 and TRBJ1-2): EAGVTQFPSHSVIEKGQTVTLRCDPISGHDNLYWYRRVMGKEIKFLLHFVKESKQDESGMPNNRFLAERTGGTYSTLKVQPAELEDSGVYFCASSQEGVDYGYTFGSGTRLTVV.

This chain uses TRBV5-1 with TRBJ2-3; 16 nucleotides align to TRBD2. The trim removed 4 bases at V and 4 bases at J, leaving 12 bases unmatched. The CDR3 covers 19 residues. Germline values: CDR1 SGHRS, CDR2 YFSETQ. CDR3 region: CASSPGLAGGNNPPDTQYF. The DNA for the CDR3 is TGCGCCAGCAGCCCGGGACTAGCGGGGGGGAACAATCCCCCAGATACGCAGTATTTT.

For the CDR3, the DNA is TGTGCCAGCAGTTTAATCCCTCTTAAGGAGTGGCGTTTGAGCACAGATACGCAGTATTTT. Protein product: CASSLIPLKEWRLSTDTQYF. The chain links TRBV27 to TRBJ2-3; D unresolved. Trimming pared 2 bases from V and 0 bases from J, leaving 24 bases between. The CDR3 length is 20 residues. Germline V lookup: CDR1 MNHEY, CDR2 SMNVEV (reference sequence).

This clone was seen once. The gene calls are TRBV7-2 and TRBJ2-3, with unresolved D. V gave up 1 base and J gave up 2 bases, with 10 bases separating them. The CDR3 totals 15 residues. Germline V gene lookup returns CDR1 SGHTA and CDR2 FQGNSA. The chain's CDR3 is CASSLVADTTDTQYF. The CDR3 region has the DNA TGTGCCAGCAGCTTAGTTGCGGATACCACAGATACGCAGTATTTT. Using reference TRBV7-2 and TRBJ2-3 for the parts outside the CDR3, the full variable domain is GAGVSQSPSNKVTEKGKDVELRCDPISGHTALYWYRQSLGQGLEFLIYFQGNSAPDKSGLPSDRFSAERTGGSVSTLTIQRTQQEDSAVYLCASSLVADTTDTQYFGPGTRLTVL.

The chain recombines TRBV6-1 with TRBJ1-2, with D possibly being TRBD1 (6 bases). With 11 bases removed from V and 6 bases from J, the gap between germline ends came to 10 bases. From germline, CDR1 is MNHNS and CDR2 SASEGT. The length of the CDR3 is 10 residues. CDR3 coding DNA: TGTGCCTCCTACAGGGATGGCTACACCTTC. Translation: CASYRDGYTF.

The CDR3 DNA reads as TGCGCCAGCAGTGAGTCTAGCACAGTTCGGAACGGGGGATATGGCTACACCTTC. This codes for CASSESSTVRNGGYGYTF. The genes are TRBV10-2 and TRBJ1-2; possible D gene TRBD1, 5 bases. Deletions cut 0 bases from V and 5 bases from J, with 22 bases between. There are 18 residues in the CDR3. Germline V CDR1 and CDR2: WSHSY, SAAADI.

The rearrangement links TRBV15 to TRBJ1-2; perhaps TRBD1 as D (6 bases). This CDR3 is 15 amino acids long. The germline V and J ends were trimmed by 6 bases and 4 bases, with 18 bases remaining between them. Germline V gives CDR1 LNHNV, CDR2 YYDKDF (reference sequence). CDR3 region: CATRVRLMGAYGYTF. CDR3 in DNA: TGTGCCACCAGGGTCCGCCTAATGGGGGCCTATGGCTACACCTTC.

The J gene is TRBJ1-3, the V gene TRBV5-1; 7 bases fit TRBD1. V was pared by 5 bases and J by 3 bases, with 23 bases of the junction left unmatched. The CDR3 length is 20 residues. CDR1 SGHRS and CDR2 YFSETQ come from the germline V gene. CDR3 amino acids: CASRTGKTHRGRGVGNTIYF. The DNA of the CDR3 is TGCGCCAGCAGGACCGGAAAAACCCACAGGGGTCGAGGGGTTGGAAACACCATATATTTT.

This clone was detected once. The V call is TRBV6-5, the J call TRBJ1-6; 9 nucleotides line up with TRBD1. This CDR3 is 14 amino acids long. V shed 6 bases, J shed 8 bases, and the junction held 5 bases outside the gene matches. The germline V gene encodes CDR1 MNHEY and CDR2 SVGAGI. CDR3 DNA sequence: TGTGCCAGCAGAGCGACAGGGGGAGATTCACCCCTCCACTTT. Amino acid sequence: CASRATGGDSPLHF.

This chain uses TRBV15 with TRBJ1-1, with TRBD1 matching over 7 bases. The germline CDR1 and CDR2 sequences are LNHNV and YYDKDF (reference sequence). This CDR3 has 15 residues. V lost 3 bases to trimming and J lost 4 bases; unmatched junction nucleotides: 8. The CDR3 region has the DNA TGTGCCACCAGCAGGACCGGGACAGAGGGCACTGAAGCTTTCTTT. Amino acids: CATSRTGTEGTEAFF.

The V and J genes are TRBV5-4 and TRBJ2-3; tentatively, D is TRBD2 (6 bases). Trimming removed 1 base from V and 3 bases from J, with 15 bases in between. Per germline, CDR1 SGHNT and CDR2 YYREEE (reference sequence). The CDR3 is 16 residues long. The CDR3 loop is CASSLQGRGATDTQYF. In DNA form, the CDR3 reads TGTGCCAGCAGCTTGCAAGGGCGCGGGGCTACAGATACGCAGTATTTT.

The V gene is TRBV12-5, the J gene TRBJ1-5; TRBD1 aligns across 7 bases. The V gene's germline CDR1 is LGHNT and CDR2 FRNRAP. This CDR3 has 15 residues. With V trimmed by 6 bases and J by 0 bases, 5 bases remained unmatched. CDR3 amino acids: CASGGQGDSNQPQHF. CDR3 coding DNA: TGTGCTAGTGGGGGCCAGGGGGATAGCAATCAGCCCCAGCATTTT. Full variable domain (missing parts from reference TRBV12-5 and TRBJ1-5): DARVTQTPRHKVTEMGQEVTMRCQPILGHNTVFWYRQTMMQGLELLAYFRNRAPLDDSGMPKDRFSAEMPDATLATLKIQPSEPRDSAVYFCASGGQGDSNQPQHFGDGTRLSIL.

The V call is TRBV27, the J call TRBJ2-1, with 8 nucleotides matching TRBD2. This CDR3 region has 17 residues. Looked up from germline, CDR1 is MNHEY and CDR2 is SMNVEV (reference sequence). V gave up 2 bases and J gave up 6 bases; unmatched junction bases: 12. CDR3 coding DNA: TGTGCCAGCAGTTTAAAGTGGTTCGGGGGGGTCAGCAATGAGCAGTTCTTC. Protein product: CASSLKWFGGVSNEQFF.

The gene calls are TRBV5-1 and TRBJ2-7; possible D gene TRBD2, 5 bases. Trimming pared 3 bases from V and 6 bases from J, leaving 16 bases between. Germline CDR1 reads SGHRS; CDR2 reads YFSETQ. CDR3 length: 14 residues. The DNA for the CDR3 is TGCGCCAGCAGCTACCTGGAGAGCGGTTCCGAGCAGTACTTC. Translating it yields CASSYLESGSEQYF. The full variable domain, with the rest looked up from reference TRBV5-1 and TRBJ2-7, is KAGVTQTPRYLIKTRGQQVTLSCSPISGHRSVSWYQQTPGQGLQFLFEYFSETQRNKGNFPGRFSGRQFSNSRSEMNVSTLELGDSALYLCASSYLESGSEQYFGPGTRLTVT.

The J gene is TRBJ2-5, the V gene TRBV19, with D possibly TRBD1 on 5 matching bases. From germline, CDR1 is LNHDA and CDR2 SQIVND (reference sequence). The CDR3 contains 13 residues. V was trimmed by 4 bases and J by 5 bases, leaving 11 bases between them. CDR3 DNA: TGTGCCAGTAGTACCAGGGCCCGGGAGACCCAGTACTTC. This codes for CASSTRARETQYF.

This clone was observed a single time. Written as DNA, the CDR3 is TGCGCCAGCAGCCAAGGGGTAAATATAGCGGGGGAAAGCTCCTACGAGCAGTACTTC. This codes for CASSQGVNIAGESSYEQYF. The chain carries TRBV4-3 and TRBJ2-7; 9 positions match TRBD2. The CDR3 spans 19 residues. Germline V CDR1 and CDR2: LGHNA, YSLEER. Unmatched junction bases numbered 13, after V lost 1 base and J lost 0 bases.